A selection of T cell receptor beta chains follows, all from one sample in a study of CD8+ T cells in alopecia areata. TCRdb's table, derived via immunoSEQ multiplex PCR, lists solely in-frame clones and lacks some. The sample has roughly 190,000 clones, roughly 60% seen once; the top ten hold about 0.94%. Material: CD4+ T cells sorted from blood, obtained at week 24, from a patient treated with tofacitinib. These receptors were collected from a human donor with alopecia areata. Each CDR3 is given with its conserved first and last residue. D genes are given only for firm matches. Where a row states a size, it is once, few, many or the class of an expanded clone; other rows omit it.

J	D	V	size	DNA	CDR3
TRBJ2-2	-	TRBV7-9	few	TGTGCCAGCAGCTTAAGAGGGCCTGGATCCGGGGAGCTGTTTTTT	CASSLRGPGSGELFF
TRBJ2-3	TRBD1	TRBV7-9	-	TGTGCCAGCAGCACCGGGACAGGCACAGATACGCAGTATTTT	CASSTGTGTDTQYF
TRBJ2-1	TRBD2	TRBV7-8	few	TGTGCCAGCAGCTTAACTAGCGGGGGGGCTGAGCAGTTCTTC	CASSLTSGGAEQFF
TRBJ1-2	-	TRBV4-1	-	TGCGCCAGCAGCCAAGTAGGGTATGGCTACACCTTC	CASSQVGYGYTF
TRBJ1-5	-	TRBV23-1	-	TGCGCCAGCAGTCAATCCCCATCGGGGAATCAGCCCCAGCATTTT	CASSQSPSGNQPQHF
TRBJ2-6	-	TRBV4-3	-	TGCGCCAGCAGCCAAGATATAGCGTCTGGGGCCAACGTCCTGACTTTC	CASSQDIASGANVLTF
TRBJ2-5	TRBD1	TRBV7-9	few	TGTGCCAGCTCCCAGGGGGCCTGGACCCGGGGAGAGACCCAGTACTTC	CASSQGAWTRGETQYF
TRBJ2-2	-	TRBV14	-	TGTGCCAGCAGCCAAGTAACGGGGTCCGGGGAGCTGTTTTTT	CASSQVTGSGELFF
TRBJ1-3	-	TRBV30	few	TGTGCCTGGAGTACGGGGAACACCATATATTTT	CAWSTGNTIYF
TRBJ2-3	-	TRBV6-4	few	TGTGCCAGCAGTGTCGGGAACACAGATACGCAGTATTTT	CASSVGNTDTQYF
TRBJ2-7	TRBD1	TRBV29-1	-	TGCAGCGTTGATAGGACAGGTGGGGAGCAGTACTTC	CSVDRTGGEQYF
TRBJ2-1	-	TRBV4-3	-	TGCGCCAGCAGCCAAGTAACAGGAAATGAGCAGTTCTTC	CASSQVTGNEQFF
TRBJ1-1	-	TRBV29-1	few	TGCAGCGTTCTCCTCCTTTTGGGTAGGAACACTGAAGCTTTCTTT	CSVLLLLGRNTEAFF
TRBJ1-2	TRBD1	TRBV7-2	few	TGTGCCAGCAGCCAGGGGGGCCAGGTTCTTGATGGCTACACCTTC	CASSQGGQVLDGYTF
TRBJ2-5	-	TRBV30	-	TGTGCCTGGAGTGTATCGGCTCGGGGGGAGACCCAGTACTTC	CAWSVSARGETQYF
TRBJ2-5	-	TRBV30	-	TGTGCCTGGAGTCGGGACCGCCGACGGGAGACCCAGTACTTC	CAWSRDRRRETQYF
TRBJ2-1	-	TRBV15	few	TGTGCCACCAGCAGAGCCGGCTCCTCTACTTACAATGAGCAGTTCTTC	CATSRAGSSTYNEQFF
TRBJ1-1	-	TRBV19	few	TGTGCCAGTAGTATGCGGTATGTGGGGGAAGCTTTCTTT	CASSMRYVGEAFF
TRBJ2-3	-	TRBV30	once	TGTGCCTGGAGTCTTGCGGGGGCGGGATATACGCAGTATTTT	CAWSLAGAGYTQYF
TRBJ2-7	-	TRBV7-6	-	TGTGCCAGCCCCCTAGGGGAGCAGTACTTC	CASPLGEQYF